A single sample is the source of the 31 T cell receptor beta chains below, sequenced in a study of tumor-infiltrating lymphocytes in primary liver carcinoma. Scientists recovered RNA and DNA together from roughly 21-30 mg of unsorted bulk tissue. With a constant-region primer, TCR beta cDNA was made from approximately 500 ng of total RNA. TCR beta libraries came from three nested multiplex PCR rounds using slightly modified ARM-PCR. Amplification in the first two PCR rounds was performed using TRBV1-TRBV30 forward primers and a C-beta reverse primer for roughly 10 cycles each. TCRdb independently ran MiXCR on the multiplex PCR reads; one entry per CDR3 protein. The table includes about 84,000 distinct CDR3 sequences, roughly 72% detected once. Sequenced material: liver tumor tissue from sampling region 1. Subset noted: tumor region T1, superior pole. All receptors come from a man in his forties or fifties with primary liver carcinoma and hepatitis B virus infection.

This clonotype turned up a few times. Compared with germline, one end of the junction differs, possibly owing to a read error. V is TRBV7-9 and J is TRBJ2-7, with D perhaps being TRBD1 or TRBD2 (5 bases each). This CDR3 is built from 15 residues. Germline V gene lookup returns CDR1 SEHNR and CDR2 FQNEAQ (reference sequence). CDR3 residues: CASNRAAGGTYEQHF. CDR3 nucleotide sequence: TGTGCCAGCAATAGAGCTGCGGGTGGGACCTACGAGCAGCACTTC.

CDR3 in DNA: TGCGCCAGCAGCCAAGGTCCGAGGAGGAACACTGAAGCTTTCTTT. This gives the protein CASSQGPRRNTEAFF. The chain uses TRBV4-1 and TRBJ1-1, with D hard to call. Trimming shortened V by 1 base and J by 1 base, and 10 bases separated the two germline ends. This CDR3 has 15 residues. Germline values: CDR1 MGHRA, CDR2 YSYEKL.

CDR3 sequence reads: CAISGGEGIGANVLTF. The CDR3, as DNA: TGTGCCATCAGTGGGGGGGAGGGGATTGGGGCCAACGTCCTGACTTTC. This chain uses TRBV10-3 with TRBJ2-6, with 7 positions matching TRBD2. The germline CDR1 and CDR2 sequences are ENHRY and SYGVKD. V lost 4 bases, J lost 3 bases, and 6 bases stayed unmatched. The CDR3 covers 16 residues.

Ten or more counts support this clonotype. The chain employs TRBV4-2 and TRBJ1-3; tentatively, D is TRBD1 (6 bases). The CDR3 contains 15 residues. Germline V gene lookup returns CDR1 LGHNA and CDR2 YNFKEQ. With 0 bases removed from V and 2 bases from J, the gap between germline ends came to 8 bases. DNA for the CDR3: TGTGCCAGCAGCCAAGAGGACAGAGCTGGAAACACCATATATTTT. Translating it yields CASSQEDRAGNTIYF.

A word on this clonotype: Relative to the germline gene, one junction end is altered; a read error may explain this. The V and J genes are TRBV11-1 and TRBJ2-5; 15 nucleotides align to TRBD2. Germline-derived CDR1 and CDR2 are SGHAT and FQDESV (reference sequence). The CDR3 contains 18 residues. The CDR3 is CANSFTWTSGRAGKTQYF. The DNA for the CDR3 is TGTGCCAACAGCTTTACCTGGACTAGCGGGAGGGCCGGGAAGACCCAGTACTTC. Full variable domain (missing parts from reference TRBV11-1 and TRBJ2-5): EAEVAQSPRYKITEKSQAVAFWCDPISGHATLYWYRQILGQGPELLVQFQDESVVDDSQLPKDRFSAERLKGVDSTLKIQPAELGDSAMYLCANSFTWTSGRAGKTQYFGPGTRLLVL.

With respect to this clonotype: A junction end diverges from the germline sequence, so it may reflect a read error. The chain is built from TRBV10-3 and TRBJ2-2; D is perhaps TRBD1 or TRBD2 (7 bases each). This CDR3 region has 16 residues. Germline CDR1 and CDR2: ENHRY and SYGVKD. CDR3 sequence (DNA): TGTGCCATCAGTGTCGGCGGGACAGCTAACAGCGGGGAGCTGTCTTTT. Translation gives CAISVGGTANSGELSF.

The sample holds many counts of this clonotype. The chain recombines TRBV12-3 or TRBV12-4 with TRBJ2-3; 10 nucleotides match TRBD2. CDR3 length: 16 residues. Trimming at V came to 6 bases and at J to 0 bases, leaving 6 bases not matched to a gene. CDR3 residues: CASSRGLARSTDTQYF. DNA for the CDR3: TGTGCCAGCAGCCGGGGACTAGCGCGTAGCACAGATACGCAGTATTTT.

Worth noting for this clonotype: Mismatch with germline at one junction end may stem from a read error. The J gene is TRBJ1-2, the V gene TRBV5-5; maybe TRBD1 (5 bases). The CDR3 is 15 amino acids. Germline V gene lookup returns CDR1 SGHKS and CDR2 YYEKEE (reference sequence). This chain's CDR3 is CASSPWSLLRDGYIF. Here the CDR3 DNA reads TGTGCCAGCAGCCCCTGGTCTCTTCTTAGGGACGGTTACATCTTC.

Comment on this clonotype: Since the CDR3 does not end with the conserved phenylalanine or tryptophan, this likely comes from a read error. J is TRBJ2-7 and V is TRBV4-1; 7 bases map to TRBD2. Germline V gene data show CDR1 as MGHRA and CDR2 as YSYEKL. This CDR3 is 17 amino acids long. With V trimmed by 5 bases and J by 0 bases, 13 bases remained unmatched. The CDR3 DNA is TGCGCCAGCAGCATTTACCCTAGCGGAGGCGGCTCCTACGAGCAGTACATC. This sequence encodes CASSIYPSGGGSYEQYI.

About this clonotype itself: With a much larger clone just one base away, this may be a read error. It is likely a read error, because the conserved phenylalanine at the end of the CDR3 is missing. The rearrangement uses TRBV5-1 and TRBJ2-1; TRBD2 aligns across 11 bases. Looked up from germline, CDR1 is SGHRS and CDR2 is YFSETQ. V shed 4 bases, J shed 9 bases, and the junction held 12 bases outside the gene matches. The CDR3 length is 16 residues. The CDR3 here is CASSPLLAGDSSEQFS. CDR3 bases: TGCGCCAGCAGCCCCTTACTAGCGGGAGATTCAAGTGAGCAGTTCTCC.

Notes on this clonotype: The germline gene is not matched at one end of the junction; a read error may be the cause. V usage is TRBV10-3 and J usage is TRBJ2-3; D unresolved. Germline lookup yields CDR1 ENHRY and CDR2 SYGVKD. This CDR3 is built from 13 residues. The CDR3 protein is CVISGKNTDTRYF. The CDR3 region has the DNA TGTGTCATCAGTGGTAAGAACACAGATACGCGGTATTTT.

A remark on this clonotype: At one end, the junction sequence differs from germline, possibly due to a read error. The J gene is TRBJ2-1, the V gene TRBV4-2, with TRBD2 matching over 7 bases. Germline CDR1 is LGHNA and CDR2 is YNFKEQ. This CDR3 contains 17 residues. This chain's CDR3 is CASSHDFGQAGNNEHFF. The CDR3 coding sequence is TGTGCCAGCAGCCATGATTTTGGACAAGCGGGAAACAATGAGCATTTCTTC.

J is TRBJ1-1 and V is TRBV29-1; D is ambiguous. Germline lookup yields CDR1 SQVTM and CDR2 ANQGSEA. The CDR3 contains 14 residues. Trimming removed 4 bases from V and 4 bases from J, with 16 bases in between. The CDR3 DNA is TGCAGCGTTGCCAAAGGGCTGGTTAGCACTGAAGCTTTCTTT. Translated: CSVAKGLVSTEAFF.

The chain joins TRBV4-1 to TRBJ1-2, with a tentative D call TRBD1 (5 bases). Trimming shortened V by 5 bases and J by 8 bases, and 18 bases separated the two germline ends. This CDR3 region has 14 residues. The V gene's germline CDR1 is MGHRA and CDR2 YSYEKL. DNA of the CDR3: TGCGCCAGCAGCGCGCCGAGACAGCTGAGGGGCTACACCTTC. Amino acid sequence: CASSAPRQLRGYTF.

Concerning this clonotype: This could be a read error, since a much larger clone is one nucleotide away. CDR3 sequence reads: CASSLGGVEKLFF. The CDR3 coding sequence is TGCGCCAGCAGCTTGGGGGGAGTCGAAAAACTGTTTTTT. The V and J genes are TRBV5-1 and TRBJ1-4; D is unclear. V shed 0 bases and J shed 8 bases, with 8 bases lying between them. This CDR3 region has 13 residues. CDR1 and CDR2 (germline): SGHRS, YFSETQ.

V gene TRBV21-1 combines with J gene TRBJ2-1. TRBV21-1 is described as a pseudogene. This CDR3 contains 15 residues. The CDR3 DNA follows: TGTGCCAGCGGCCCTAAGGGGAGCTCCTACAATGAGCAGTTCTTC. Protein product: CASGPKGSSYNEQFF.

CDR3 in amino acids: CVSSSRLAGDFNEQFF. DNA of the CDR3: TGTGTCAGTAGCTCTCGACTAGCGGGAGATTTCAATGAGCAGTTCTTC. The chain combines TRBV11-2 with TRBJ2-7; TRBD2 agrees at 12 bases. The J call may be wrong; the DNA end is better matched by TRBJ2-1. Looked up from germline, CDR1 is SGHAT and CDR2 is FQNNGV. The CDR3 runs to 16 residues.

Turning to this clonotype: This may arise from a read error, as a much more abundant clone is one base away. As DNA, the CDR3 is TGTGCAACCGGGACAGGGGCCACCCAGCCCCAGCATTTT. This sequence encodes CATGTGATQPQHF. The chain joins TRBV28 to TRBJ1-5; 10 bases are a match to TRBD1. In germline, CDR1 is MDHEN, CDR2 SYDVKM. The CDR3 consists of 13 residues.

In the case of this clonotype: The germline gene is not matched at one end of the junction; a read error may be the cause. This chain joins TRBV14 and TRBJ2-7; the match to TRBD1 covers 8 bases. From germline, CDR1 is SGHDN and CDR2 FVKESK. This CDR3 is built from 15 residues. Here the CDR3 reads CASISRGQDSYKQYF. The CDR3 nucleotides read TGTGCCAGCATCTCCCGGGGACAGGACTCCTACAAGCAGTACTTC.

Regarding this clonotype: One end of the junction varies from germline; a read error may be responsible. The chain uses TRBV10-3 and TRBJ2-5; D gene ambiguous. The CDR3 has 15 residues. Germline V gene sequence: CDR1 ENHRY, CDR2 SYGVKD. This chain's CDR3 is CAISERTRAQETQYF. CDR3 nucleotides: TGTGCCATCAGTGAGCGCACAAGAGCTCAAGAGACCCAGTACTTT.

On this clonotype itself: Here the CDR3 omits its conserved ending phenylalanine or tryptophan, so a read error is the likely source. J is TRBJ1-1 and V is TRBV4-1; D not certain. The CDR3 sequence is 14 residues long. The V gene lost 6 bases and the J gene lost 1 base, with 12 bases spanning the gap. Germline V gene sequence: CDR1 MGHRA, CDR2 YSYEKL. The CDR3 sequence is CASSSWLGNTEAFS. Here the CDR3 DNA reads TGCGCCAGCAGTAGTTGGTTAGGGAACACTGAAGCTTTCTCT.

About this clonotype itself: No conserved phenylalanine or tryptophan ends this CDR3, so it is likely a read error. It is unclear where the CDR3 begins or ends on the DNA, so no DNA is shown, and the CDR3 is as TCRdb lists it. The V call is TRBV6-5, the J call TRBJ2-7; the D call TRBD1 from the table was never checked on the DNA. The V gene's germline CDR1 is MNHEY and CDR2 SVGAGI. The CDR3 spans 14 residues, counting both ends. This CDR3 reads CASSPNPLGTEQYY.

This clonotype was seen a handful of times. This CDR3 fails to terminate in the conserved phenylalanine or tryptophan, so it likely reflects a read error. V gene TRBV7-2 combines with J gene TRBJ2-1, with D perhaps TRBD1 (5 bases). Germline V gene data show CDR1 as SGHTA and CDR2 as FQGNSA. The length of the CDR3 is 13 residues. The V end was cut by 5 bases, the J end by 10 bases, with 15 bases between. The CDR3 here is CASSLQLRTEQFL. The CDR3 DNA reads TGTGCCAGCAGCCTACAACTTCGGACAGAGCAGTTCCTC.

This clonotype came up many times. The chain combines TRBV4-1 with TRBJ1-1, with D uncertain. V dropped 1 base and J dropped 2 bases, with 8 bases sitting between them. There are 14 residues in the CDR3. Germline V lookup: CDR1 MGHRA, CDR2 YSYEKL. The CDR3 coding sequence is TGCGCCAGCAGCCAAGTAGGCGTAAACACTGAAGCTTTCTTT. Its translation is CASSQVGVNTEAFF.

This clonotype has a count of ten or more. This rearrangement joins TRBV7-8 to TRBJ2-2, with D possibly TRBD2 on 5 matching bases. In germline, CDR1 is SGHVS, CDR2 FQNEAQ. The CDR3 is 15 residues long. V was pared by 8 bases and J by 1 base, with 14 bases between. CDR3 in amino acids: CASRMRAVNTGELFF. CDR3 coding DNA: TGTGCCAGCCGCATGAGGGCGGTGAACACCGGGGAGCTGTTTTTT. The complete variable domain, with remaining parts taken from reference TRBV7-8 and TRBJ2-2, reads GAGVSQSPRYKVAKRGQDVALRCDPISGHVSLFWYQQALGQGPEFLTYFQNEAQLDKSGLPSDRFFAERPEGSVSTLKIQRTQQEDSAVYLCASRMRAVNTGELFFGEGSRLTVL.

This clonotype was found many times. The V call is TRBV28, the J call TRBJ1-1; unclear D gene. Deletions cut 5 bases from V and 11 bases from J, with 15 bases between. Germline CDR1 is MDHEN and CDR2 is SYDVKM. This CDR3 has 12 residues. The CDR3 DNA is TGTGCCAGCAGTCCTCTCGCTGCCTTGGCTTTCTTT. Translation gives CASSPLAALAFF.

The genes are TRBV18 and TRBJ1-2; D is undetermined. V lost 8 bases to trimming and J lost 7 bases, with 17 bases between them. The CDR3 contains 13 residues. Germline V CDR1 and CDR2: KGHSH, LQKENI. The CDR3 region is CASTLDKFFGYTF. As DNA, the CDR3 is TGTGCCAGCACCCTCGACAAATTTTTTGGCTACACCTTC. Filled out from reference TRBV18 and TRBJ1-2, the complete variable domain reads NAGVMQNPRHLVRRRGQEARLRCSPMKGHSHVYWYRQLPEEGLKFMVYLQKENIIDESGMPKERFSAEFPKEGPSILRIQQVVRGDSAAYFCASTLDKFFGYTFGSGTRLTVV.

As concerns this clonotype: Here the CDR3 omits its conserved ending phenylalanine or tryptophan, so a read error is the likely source. This chain joins TRBV6-5 and TRBJ1-3; possibly TRBD1 for D (5 bases). The length of the CDR3 is 15 residues. Per the germline V gene, CDR1 is MNHEY and CDR2 is SVGAGI. CDR3 amino acids: CASSFGASSGNTIYS. The CDR3 DNA follows: TGTGCAAGCAGTTTCGGGGCCAGCTCTGGAAACACCATATATTCT.

In this sample, this clonotype turned up many times. The V gene is TRBV25-1, the J gene TRBJ2-1; no clear D. The V end lost 3 bases, the J end lost 8 bases, and 11 bases lay between the germline ends. Germline CDR1 MGHDK, CDR2 SYGVNS. This CDR3 has 13 amino acids. The CDR3 DNA reads TGTGCCAGCAGTGAGGGAAATAGGGATGAGCAGTTCTTC. Translation gives CASSEGNRDEQFF.

In the case of this clonotype: A much larger clone differs from this one at a single base, so this may be a read error. Likely a read error: the CDR3 ends without its conserved phenylalanine or tryptophan. The genes are TRBV5-1 and TRBJ1-1; D may be TRBD1 (6 bases). The CDR3 covers 16 residues. Germline V gene data show CDR1 as SGHRS and CDR2 as YFSETQ. Trimming stripped 3 bases from V and 1 base from J, with 16 bases between. The CDR3 sequence: CASSWGPGQPNTEAFS. The CDR3 DNA follows: TGCGCCAGCAGCTGGGGTCCGGGACAACCGAACACTGAAGCTTTCTCT.

This clonotype was counted a few times. The chain has TRBV20-1 and TRBJ2-1; the match to TRBD2 covers 7 bases. Germline values: CDR1 DFQATT, CDR2 SNEGSKA (reference sequence). The CDR3 contains 12 residues. V lost 7 bases to trimming and J lost 0 bases; unmatched junction nucleotides: 0. The CDR3 reads CSGGGSYNEQFF. CDR3 DNA: TGCAGTGGCGGGGGCTCCTACAATGAGCAGTTCTTC.